These 12 T cell receptor beta chains share one sample of origin, sequenced in a study of tissue T cells after allogeneic stem cell transplantation. Repertoires were generated with immunoSEQ multiplex PCR, while TCRdb's copy carries only in-frame clones and drops some. The sample comprises about 4,500 clones, roughly 42% of which are singletons, and approximately 15% rests with the top ten. This sample's time point: mouse harvest day 14 after allogeneic transplant. The graft held 10^6 splenic CD5+ T cells and 10^7 T-cell-depleted bone marrow cells. The specimen was gut tissue. These receptors were obtained from a female BALB/c mouse given C57BL/6 T cells with graft-versus-host disease after an allogeneic hematopoietic cell transplant.

As concerns this clone: The germline and genes are mouse ones. The sequence runs out 1 residue before the end of the CDR3; the remainder is reconstructed from the germline J gene. The chain combines TRBV31 with TRBJ2-7; 9 nucleotides agree with TRBD2. Looked up from germline, CDR1 is GKSSPN and CDR2 is SITVG. The CDR3 contains 13 residues. The ends lost 3 bases at V and 3 bases at J; junction bases unmatched: 3. The sequenced part of the CDR3 DNA is TGTGCCTGGAGCAGGGACTGGGACTATGAACAGTAC. Its protein product is CAWSRDWDYEQY. The whole CDR3 protein is CAWSRDWDYEQYF.

This clone is judged medium-sized. Any gene name here is a mouse gene name. The read finishes 1 residue shy of the CDR3 end, and the germline J gene is used to complete it. The chain combines TRBV12-1 with TRBJ1-4; D is undetermined. The CDR3 covers 13 residues. Per the germline V gene, CDR1 is SGHSN and CDR2 is HYEKVE. V lost 1 base, J lost 5 bases, and 7 bases lay in between. The part of the CDR3 DNA that was read is TGTGCCAGCTCTCTGAGAGGGAACGAAAGATTATTT. Protein sequence: CASSLRGNERLF. The CDR3 reads in full as CASSLRGNERLFF.

In its sample, this clone is medium-sized. The gene names given are mouse names. The CDR3 end lies 1 residue beyond the end of the read and is filled in from the germline J gene. The chain links TRBV26 to TRBJ1-3; unclear D gene. V was trimmed by 1 base and J by 3 bases, leaving 4 bases between them. Germline V CDR1 and CDR2: KGHPV, FQNQEV (reference sequence). CDR3 length: 13 amino acids. CDR3 DNA, as far as it was read: TGTGCCAGCAGTCTGTTGGGTGGAAATACGCTCTAT. Translating it yields CASSLLGGNTLY. The entire CDR3 reads CASSLLGGNTLYF.

This clone was counted between two and nine times. Gene names refer to mouse genes. CDR3 DNA, as far as it was read: TGTGGTGCTAGGGTCCGGGACTGGGGGACAGAAACGCTGTAT. Residues: CGARVRDWGTETLY. The complete CDR3 sequence is CGARVRDWGTETLYF. The chain links TRBV20 to TRBJ2-3, with TRBD2 matching over 11 bases. The CDR3 end lies 1 residue beyond the end of the read and is filled in from the germline J gene. V was pared by 1 base and J by 4 bases, with 4 bases of the junction left unmatched. Per the germline V gene, CDR1 is GFQATS and CDR2 is STVNSAI. The CDR3 is 15 amino acids.

With respect to this clone: Gene labels here are mouse ones. The read ends 1 residue shy of where the CDR3 ends; the end is completed using the germline J gene. The chain couples TRBV26 to TRBJ2-3; TRBD1 agrees at 7 bases. Germline loops: CDR1 KGHPV, CDR2 FQNQEV (reference sequence). Trimming at V came to 1 base and at J to 0 bases, leaving 4 bases not matched to a gene. The CDR3 extends over 16 amino acids. The CDR3 reads CASSLLGQSSAETLYF. The CDR3 DNA, read in part, is TGTGCCAGCAGTCTGTTGGGACAGTCTAGTGCAGAAACGCTGTAT.

With regard to this clone: Relative to the germline gene, one junction end is altered; a read error may explain this. Mouse germline and gene names are used. The read finishes 1 residue shy of the CDR3 end, and the germline J gene is used to complete it. The genes are TRBV26 and TRBJ1-2, with D maybe TRBD1 (6 bases). CDR1 is KGHPV and CDR2 is FQNQEV in the germline V gene (reference sequence). This CDR3 is built from 15 residues. Partial CDR3 DNA: TGTGCCGGCAGTCTCCCCGGGACACCAAACTCCGACTACACC. Amino acids: CAGSLPGTPNSDYT. The full CDR3 protein is CAGSLPGTPNSDYTF.

As to this clone: Mouse names are used for the genes. The CDR3 end lies 1 residue beyond the end of the read and is filled in from the germline J gene. The V and J genes are TRBV2 and TRBJ1-5; the D is unclear. The germline V and J ends were trimmed by 3 bases and 0 bases, with 3 bases remaining between them. CDR1 LGHNA and CDR2 YSYQKL come from the germline V gene. This CDR3 has 13 residues. CDR3 in amino acids: CASSQYNNQAPLF. Incomplete CDR3 DNA: TGTGCCAGCAGCCAGTATAACAACCAGGCTCCGCTT.

Concerning this clone: All gene names here are mouse names. The CDR3 end falls 1 residue outside the read, so it is completed with the germline J gene. J is TRBJ1-1 and V is TRBV26; D remains ambiguous. Trimming took 0 bases from V and 1 from J, leaving 3 bases between them. CDR1 and CDR2 (germline): KGHPV, FQNQEV (reference sequence). This CDR3 comprises 13 residues. The CDR3 loop is CASSLSVNTEVFF. Partial CDR3 DNA: TGTGCCAGCAGTCTGTCAGTAAACACAGAAGTCTTC. The full variable domain, with the rest looked up from reference TRBV26 and TRBJ1-1, is NSKVIQTPRYLVKGQGQKAKMRCIPEKGHPVVFWYQQNKNNEFKFLINFQNQEVLQQIDMTEKRFSAECPSNSPCSLEIQSSEAGDSALYLCASSLSVNTEVFFGKGTRLTVV.

Comment on this clone: Mouse names are used for the genes. The read ends 1 residue before the CDR3 terminus; that terminus is restored from the germline J gene. The rearrangement uses TRBV15 and TRBJ2-7; D gene uncertain. The CDR3 extends over 12 amino acids. The germline gives CDR1 SGHND, CDR2 FRSKSL. V was trimmed by 6 bases and J by 0 bases, leaving 6 bases between them. CDR3 protein: CASRTSSYEQYF. The CDR3 bases that were read are TGTGCCAGCAGGACCTCCTCCTATGAACAGTAC.

Of note for this clone: Gene and germline names: mouse. The read falls 1 residue short of the CDR3 end, and the missing part is taken from the germline J gene. The chain links TRBV26 to TRBJ2-3; D is possibly TRBD2 (6 bases). Trimming cost V 4 bases and J 1 base, with 9 bases left between them. CDR3 size: 14 residues. Germline loops: CDR1 KGHPV, CDR2 FQNQEV (reference sequence). Incomplete CDR3 DNA: TGTGCCAGCAGTCGGTCTGGGGGTGCAGAAACGCTGTAT. Translation: CASSRSGGAETLY. The complete CDR3 reads CASSRSGGAETLYF.

Relative to its sample, this clone is large. Gene names and germline match the mouse. The observed sequence ends 1 residue before the CDR3 terminus, with the missing tail filled in from the germline J gene. V and J are TRBV26 and TRBJ2-7; D could derive from TRBD1 or TRBD2 (5 bases each). Trimming cost V 4 bases and J 4 bases, with 8 bases left between them. The CDR3 spans 12 residues. Germline V gene lookup returns CDR1 KGHPV and CDR2 FQNQEV (reference sequence). The DNA read from the CDR3 is TGTGCCAGCAGTCGGGGCAGTTATGAACAGTAC. Translated: CASSRGSYEQY. The complete CDR3 protein is CASSRGSYEQYF. Complete variable domain (other parts from reference TRBV26 and TRBJ2-7): NSKVIQTPRYLVKGQGQKAKMRCIPEKGHPVVFWYQQNKNNEFKFLINFQNQEVLQQIDMTEKRFSAECPSNSPCSLEIQSSEAGDSALYLCASSRGSYEQYFGPGTRLTVL.

In its sample, this clone was seen a few times. Each gene name is a mouse one. The read ends 1 residue early relative to the CDR3; the germline J gene fills the gap. This sequence joins TRBV3 and TRBJ2-1; possible D gene TRBD1, 6 bases. V lost 6 bases to trimming and J lost 1 base, with 10 bases between them. The CDR3 has 14 residues. Germline CDR1 SNHLY, CDR2 FYNGKV (reference sequence). CDR3 protein: CASRPGQNYAEQFF. Incomplete CDR3 DNA: TGTGCCAGCAGGCCGGGACAAAACTATGCTGAGCAGTTC.